This T cell receptor beta chain was observed in a study of blood T cell repertoires in COVID-19. The CDR3 contains 15 residues. J lost 5 bases, V lost 5 bases, and 5 bases had no gene match. The germline gives CDR1 SEHNR, CDR2 FQNEAQ (reference sequence). Sequencing was performed with immunoSEQ multiplex PCR; in TCRdb, only in-frame clones are kept and a portion is missing. Of 52,000 or so clones listed, around 78% are singletons. This TCR came from a human donor in a cohort sampled during active COVID-19. The sequencing sample was made of peripheral blood. The rearrangement links TRBV7-9 to TRBJ1-4; TRBD1 matches 10 bases. CDR3 region: CASSQTGGENEKLFF. The CDR3, as DNA: TGTGCCAGCAGCCAGACAGGGGGCGAAAATGAAAAACTGTTTTTT.